The 20 T cell receptor beta chains in this list originate from one sample, sequenced in a study of blood T cells in healthy people across ages. For the second PCR, which ran for roughly 6 to 12 cycles, a sample-barcoded 5' primer and a J-beta primer mix were used. A single record per CDR3 protein comes from TCRdb applying MiXCR to the 5' RACE reads. The table lists some 1,000,000 distinct CDR3 sequences, almost 25% of them singletons. This same sample was also part of a study on T cells of mothers and their children.

Sequenced sample: blood. The source of these receptors is a girl aged 2 to 10 in good health.

The genes are TRBV4-2 and TRBJ2-5; TRBD2 matches at 7 bases. From germline, CDR1 is LGHNA and CDR2 YNFKEQ. The CDR3 is made up of 17 amino acids. The junction had 15 bases not matched to a gene; V was cut back by 8 bases and J by 0 bases. CDR3 loop: CASRGPGRAGYQETQYF. The CDR3 DNA is TGTGCCAGCCGCGGGCCCGGGCGAGCGGGGTACCAAGAGACCCAGTACTTC.

As for this clonotype: The junction does not match germline at one end; this may be a read error. V is TRBV27 and J is TRBJ2-5; D remains unclear. The last part of the DNA fits TRBJ2-1 better; the J call may be wrong. The CDR3 length is 17 residues. The germline gives CDR1 MNHEY, CDR2 SMNVEV (reference sequence). This CDR3 is CAGSPFMWKEALNEQFF. The CDR3 region has the DNA TGTGCCGGCAGTCCGTTTATGTGGAAGGAAGCTCTCAATGAGCAGTTCTTC.

The rearrangement uses TRBV6-1 and TRBJ2-1; the D is unclear. The CDR3 contains 12 residues. Deletions cut 3 bases from V and 9 bases from J, with 9 bases between. Germline lookup yields CDR1 MNHNS and CDR2 SASEGT. CDR3 sequence reads: CASSEGSLEQFF. DNA of the CDR3: TGTGCCAGCAGTGAGGGTAGCCTTGAGCAGTTCTTC.

This clonotype was found a few times. V usage is TRBV11-3 and J usage is TRBJ2-2; D unresolved. The CDR3 has 13 amino acids. Between the trimmed V and J ends, which lost 5 bases and 7 bases, there was a span of 11 bases. Germline V CDR1 and CDR2: SGHNT, YENEEA. The CDR3 DNA reads as TGTGCCAGCAGCCCTACGGTGGGCGGGGAGCTGTTTTTT. Its protein is CASSPTVGGELFF.

Note on this clonotype: One end of the junction fails to match germline, which may point to a read error. The chain combines TRBV7-7 with TRBJ2-1; TRBD1 aligns across 7 bases. The V gene's germline CDR1 is SSHAT and CDR2 FNYEAQ (reference sequence). The CDR3 extends over 15 amino acids. CDR3 sequence reads: CASSPTGDDYNEQFF. The CDR3 DNA sequence: TGTGCTAGCAGCCCTACAGGGGACGATTACAATGAGCAGTTCTTC.

This chain joins TRBV3-1 and TRBJ2-1; D is unresolved. V gave up 1 base and J gave up 6 bases, with 13 bases separating them. This CDR3 contains 15 residues. From germline, CDR1 is LGHDT and CDR2 YNNKEL (reference sequence). The CDR3 nucleotides read TGTGCCAGCAGCCAAGGGATTGAACTTTTCAATGAGCAGTTCTTC. It encodes CASSQGIELFNEQFF.

This clonotype was recorded a few times. The chain joins TRBV6-2 or TRBV6-3 to TRBJ2-1, with D perhaps assigned TRBD1 or TRBD2 (5 bases each). Deletions cut 8 bases from V and 4 bases from J, with 21 bases between. The CDR3 consists of 16 residues. CDR1 is MNHEY, CDR2 SVGEGT, per germline. The CDR3 spells CASGSAGTANYNEQFF. The CDR3 DNA follows: TGTGCCAGCGGATCGGCCGGGACCGCTAATTACAATGAGCAGTTCTTC.

There are a few counts of this clonotype. The chain has TRBV7-2 and TRBJ2-7; 8 bases are shared with TRBD1. The CDR3 consists of 15 residues. Germline V lookup: CDR1 SGHTA, CDR2 FQGNSA. After removal of 5 bases from V and 0 bases from J, the junction contained 6 bases not matched to a gene. CDR3 residues: CASSPGQDSSYEQYF. The CDR3, as DNA: TGTGCCAGCAGCCCGGGACAGGATTCCTCCTACGAGCAGTACTTC.

Only a few counts were recorded for this clonotype. This rearrangement joins TRBV9 to TRBJ1-5; the D is unclear. Trimming removed 4 bases from V and 4 bases from J, with 12 bases in between. From germline, CDR1 is SGDLS and CDR2 YYNGEE. The CDR3 spans 14 residues. This chain's CDR3 is CASSPDLGNQPQHF. CDR3 sequence (DNA): TGTGCCAGCAGCCCCGACTTGGGGAATCAGCCCCAGCATTTT.

This clonotype was counted a few times. This sequence joins TRBV27 and TRBJ2-5; 13 bases agree with TRBD2. Losses at the gene ends were 3 bases for V and 5 bases for J; bases not matched to a gene: 3. The CDR3 sequence is 15 residues long. Per the germline V gene, CDR1 is MNHEY and CDR2 is SMNVEV (reference sequence). Here the CDR3 DNA reads TGTGCCAGCAGTTTGACTAGCGGGGGGCCGGAGACCCAGTACTTC. It specifies CASSLTSGGPETQYF.

This clonotype came up a few times. The CDR3, as DNA: TGCAGTGCCCTTCCGGGAATTTTCAGGAATGAGCAGTTCTTC. This sequence encodes CSALPGIFRNEQFF. The chain carries TRBV20-1 and TRBJ2-1, with a tentative D call TRBD2 (5 bases). Germline V gene sequence: CDR1 DFQATT, CDR2 SNEGSKA (reference sequence). Trimming shortened V by 6 bases and J by 7 bases, and 19 bases separated the two germline ends. The CDR3 is 14 amino acids.

Worth noting for this clonotype: The junction departs from germline at one end; a sequencing error may be responsible. The rearrangement joins TRBV19 to TRBJ1-2, with D maybe TRBD1 (5 bases). Germline V lookup: CDR1 LNHDA, CDR2 SQIVND (reference sequence). This CDR3 contains 12 residues. The CDR3 region is CVSKGRIYGYTF. The CDR3 DNA sequence: TGTGTCAGTAAGGGACGGATCTATGGCTACACCTTC. The full variable domain, in which reference TRBV19 and TRBJ1-2 provide the parts outside the CDR3, is DGGITQSPKYLFRKEGQNVTLSCEQNLNHDAMYWYRQDPGQGLRLIYYSQIVNDFQKGDIAEGYSVSREKKESFPLTVTSAQKNPTAFYLCVSKGRIYGYTFGSGTRLTVV.

This clonotype appeared a few times. The V call is TRBV6-1, the J call TRBJ1-3; TRBD1 is a possible D gene (6 bases). Deletions cut 6 bases from V and 2 bases from J, with 23 bases between. CDR1 is MNHNS, CDR2 SASEGT, per germline. This CDR3 is built from 18 residues. CDR3 sequence (DNA): TGTGCCAGCAGCTCGAACGTTGACAGGAGTTTAGCTGGAAACACCATATATTTT. Translated: CASSSNVDRSLAGNTIYF.

This clonotype showed up just a few times. The chain has TRBV11-2 and TRBJ2-3; D remains ambiguous. Germline V CDR1 and CDR2: SGHAT, FQNNGV. The CDR3 extends over 13 amino acids. Trimming removed 5 bases at V and 4 bases at J, with 10 bases between. The CDR3 loop reads CASSLLVPDTQYF. CDR3 sequence (DNA): TGTGCCAGCAGCCTCCTTGTGCCAGATACGCAGTATTTT.

This clonotype was recorded at least ten times. This chain uses TRBV20-1 with TRBJ2-7; D is unresolved. The CDR3 consists of 12 residues. The germline V gene encodes CDR1 DFQATT and CDR2 SNEGSKA (reference sequence). The V end was cut by 5 bases, the J end by 4 bases, with 12 bases between. The DNA of the CDR3 is TGCAGTGCTGCCCTCGCTGAGTACGAGCAGTACTTC. This sequence encodes CSAALAEYEQYF.

The genes are TRBV7-2 and TRBJ1-5, with a weak D call TRBD1 (5 bases). Trimming stripped 4 bases from V and 3 bases from J, with 10 bases between. Per germline, CDR1 SGHTA and CDR2 FQGNSA. CDR3 length equals 14 residues. CDR3 in DNA: TGTGCCAGCAGCTATGGGGGGACCAATCAGCCCCAGCATTTT. This sequence encodes CASSYGGTNQPQHF.

Points on this clonotype: Germline is not matched at one junction end, which may reflect a read error. V usage is TRBV10-3 and J usage is TRBJ2-5, with TRBD2 as a possible D gene (5 bases). The CDR3 is 13 residues long. Per the germline V gene, CDR1 is ENHRY and CDR2 is SYGVKD. The CDR3 protein is CAIGGAIQETQHF. DNA for the CDR3: TGTGCCATTGGAGGAGCCATCCAAGAGACCCAGCATTTC.

The chain employs TRBV29-1 and TRBJ2-3; 10 bases map to TRBD2. Trimming took 3 bases from V and 4 from J; bases not matched to a gene: 7. There are 15 residues in the CDR3. CDR1 SQVTM and CDR2 ANQGSEA come from the germline V gene. The CDR3 DNA is TGCAGCGTTGACTTCCCTAGCGGGAGACCAGATACGCAGTATTTT. As protein: CSVDFPSGRPDTQYF.

The V call is TRBV7-9, the J call TRBJ2-5; D is perhaps TRBD1 (5 bases). Germline V CDR1 and CDR2: SEHNR, FQNEAQ (reference sequence). This CDR3 has 15 residues. The V end lost 3 bases, the J end lost 4 bases, and 15 bases lay between the germline ends. DNA for the CDR3: TGTGCCAGCAGCTTCCTACAGGAGATTTTAGAGACCCAGTACTTC. This codes for CASSFLQEILETQYF.

The rearrangement links TRBV5-1 to TRBJ2-5; D uncertain. The V gene's germline CDR1 is SGHRS and CDR2 YFSETQ. V was trimmed by 4 bases and J by 6 bases, leaving 19 bases between them. The CDR3 totals 15 residues. CDR3 in DNA: TGCGCCAGCAGCCCCACTCCGGCGAGTGGGAAGACCCAGTACTTC. It codes for CASSPTPASGKTQYF. Full variable domain (remainder filled in from reference TRBV5-1 and TRBJ2-5): KAGVTQTPRYLIKTRGQQVTLSCSPISGHRSVSWYQQTPGQGLQFLFEYFSETQRNKGNFPGRFSGRQFSNSRSEMNVSTLELGDSALYLCASSPTPASGKTQYFGPGTRLLVL.